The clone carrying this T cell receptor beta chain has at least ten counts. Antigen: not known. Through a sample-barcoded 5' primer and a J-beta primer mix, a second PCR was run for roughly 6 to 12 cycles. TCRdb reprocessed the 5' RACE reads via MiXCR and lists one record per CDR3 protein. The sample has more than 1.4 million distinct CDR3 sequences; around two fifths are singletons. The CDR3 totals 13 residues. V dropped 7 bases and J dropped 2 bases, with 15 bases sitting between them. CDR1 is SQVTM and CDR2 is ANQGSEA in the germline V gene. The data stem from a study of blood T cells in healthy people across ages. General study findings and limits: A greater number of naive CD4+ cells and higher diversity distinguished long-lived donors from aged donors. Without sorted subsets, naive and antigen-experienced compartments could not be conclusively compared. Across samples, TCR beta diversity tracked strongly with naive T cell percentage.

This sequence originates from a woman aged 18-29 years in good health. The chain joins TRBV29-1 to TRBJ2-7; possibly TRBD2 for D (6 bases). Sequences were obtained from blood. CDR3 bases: TGCAGCGCCTCGGGACTGGACCCCTACGAGCAGTACTTC. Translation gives CSASGLDPYEQYF.